The 4 T cell receptor beta chains given below trace back to one sample, sequenced in a study of blood T cell repertoires in COVID-19 (TCRdb year 2020). The library was built by means of the immunoSEQ multiplex PCR assay. Not all clones reach the TCRdb copy of this immuneACCESS table, which keeps in-frame sequences only. Checked studies attribute under half of the gap to unresolved V genes and leave the rest unexplained. The sample table holds approximately 180,000 clones, of which around 85% were seen once. The top ten constitute roughly 9.7% of the sample. Sequenced input: peripheral blood. Source of these receptors: a human donor with active or convalescent COVID-19. The donor label of this sample is uncertain.

V is TRBV7-9 and J is TRBJ2-7; a weak D match, TRBD1 (6 bases). Germline V CDR1 and CDR2: SEHNR, FQNEAQ (reference sequence). This CDR3 has 14 residues. V was shortened by 5 bases and J by 3 bases, with 14 bases between the two germline ends. CDR3 region: CASSPQGLSYEQYF. The CDR3 DNA sequence: TGTGCCAGCAGCCCTCAGGGGCTCAGCTACGAGCAGTACTTC. The full variable domain, rest sourced from reference TRBV7-9 and TRBJ2-7, is DTGVSQNPRHKITKRGQNVTFRCDPISEHNRLYWYRQTLGQGPEFLTYFQNEAQLEKSRLLSDRFSAERPKGSFSTLEIQRTEQGDSAMYLCASSPQGLSYEQYFGPGTRLTVT.

J is TRBJ2-7 and V is TRBV14; maybe TRBD1 (6 bases). From germline, CDR1 is SGHDN and CDR2 FVKESK. The CDR3 has 13 amino acids. V lost 3 bases and J 4 bases, leaving 10 bases between the germline ends. CDR3 sequence reads: CASSQVQGYEQYF. In DNA, the CDR3 is TGTGCCAGCAGCCAGGTGCAGGGGTACGAGCAGTACTTC.

The rearrangement links TRBV30 to TRBJ1-1; 9 nucleotides align to TRBD1. This CDR3 has 15 amino acids. CDR1 and CDR2 (germline): GTSNPN, SVGIG (reference sequence). Trimming at V came to 0 bases and at J to 1 base, leaving 3 bases not matched to a gene. The CDR3 DNA reads as TGTGCCTGGAGTGTGGACAGGGGACGGAACACTGAAGCTTTCTTT. Its protein product is CAWSVDRGRNTEAFF.

This chain joins TRBV6-5 and TRBJ2-7; 10 nucleotides match TRBD1. The CDR3 totals 13 residues. V gave up 6 bases and J gave up 6 bases; unmatched junction bases: 5. CDR1 is MNHEY, CDR2 SVGAGI, per germline. The CDR3 protein is CASSLRQGAEQYF. The CDR3 coding sequence is TGTGCCAGCAGCCTTCGACAGGGGGCCGAGCAGTACTTC.